A single sample is the source of the 12 T cell receptor beta chains below, sequenced in a study of blood T cell repertoires in COVID-19. Profiled with immunoSEQ multiplex PCR; TCRdb holds only in-frame clones, not every one. The table has 120,000 or so clones, about four fifths seen once. Sequencing input: peripheral blood. The source is a woman aged 25-40 years who had recovered from COVID-19.

The V gene is TRBV15, the J gene TRBJ2-2; the D gene is possibly TRBD1 (6 bases). Germline V gives CDR1 LNHNV, CDR2 YYDKDF (reference sequence). The ends were cut back, 0 bases at V and 2 bases at J, with 10 bases in the middle. The CDR3 is made up of 16 amino acids. CDR3 sequence: CATSRDRQVNTGELFF. The CDR3 DNA follows: TGTGCCACCAGCAGAGATCGACAGGTCAACACCGGGGAGCTGTTTTTT.

The chain recombines TRBV5-4 with TRBJ2-1; 7 bases map to TRBD2. Trimming removed 0 bases from V and 4 bases from J; junction bases left unmatched: 4. The CDR3 consists of 15 residues. Germline-derived CDR1 and CDR2 are SGHNT and YYREEE (reference sequence). CDR3 sequence: CASSLGTSEYNEQFF. DNA of the CDR3: TGTGCCAGCAGCTTGGGTACTAGCGAGTACAATGAGCAGTTCTTC.

The V call is TRBV6-2 or TRBV6-3, the J call TRBJ2-1; D gene uncertain. The germline CDR1 and CDR2 sequences are MNHEY and SVGEGT. The CDR3 totals 15 residues. Deletions cut 2 bases from V and 8 bases from J, with 16 bases between. The CDR3 is CASSYLDRSGDEQFF. The CDR3 region has the DNA TGTGCCAGCAGTTACCTAGACCGATCCGGCGATGAGCAGTTCTTC.

The genes are TRBV3-1 (or the pseudogene TRBV3-2) and TRBJ2-7, with TRBD2 identical over 10 bases. This CDR3 comprises 16 residues. Germline CDR1 reads LGHDT; CDR2 reads YNNKEL (reference sequence). After removal of 5 bases from V and 2 bases from J, the junction contained 9 bases not matched to a gene. This CDR3 is CASSSSGTSATYEQYF. In DNA form, the CDR3 reads TGTGCCAGCAGCTCTTCCGGGACTAGCGCAACCTACGAGCAGTACTTC.

V is TRBV4-1 and J is TRBJ2-3; D might be TRBD2 (5 bases). Trimming cost V 1 base and J 6 bases, with 17 bases left between them. Per germline, CDR1 MGHRA and CDR2 YSYEKL. This CDR3 is 16 amino acids long. The CDR3 sequence is CASSQVERQGSDTQYF. The CDR3 nucleotides are TGCGCCAGCAGCCAAGTGGAAAGACAAGGGAGTGATACGCAGTATTTT.

The genes are TRBV18 and TRBJ2-7; 11 bases are a match to TRBD1. The CDR3 is 14 residues long. Germline loops: CDR1 KGHSH, CDR2 LQKENI. The ends lost 4 bases at V and 5 bases at J; junction bases unmatched: 4. CDR3 DNA: TGTGCCAGCTCACGTGGACAGGGGGCTCACGAGCAGTACTTC. Encoded protein: CASSRGQGAHEQYF.

This clone occurred a few times. The chain joins TRBV6-4 to TRBJ1-1, with 7 nucleotides matching TRBD1. This CDR3 is 13 amino acids long. Germline V gene data show CDR1 as MRHNA and CDR2 as SNTAGT. The trim removed 5 bases at V and 1 base at J, leaving 1 base unmatched. CDR3: CASSRTGNTEAFF. In nucleotides, the CDR3 is TGTGCCAGCAGTCGGACAGGGAACACTGAAGCTTTCTTT.

The chain joins TRBV3-1 (or the pseudogene TRBV3-2) to TRBJ2-5, with TRBD2 matching over 11 bases. V shed 0 bases, J shed 5 bases, and the junction held 8 bases outside the gene matches. This CDR3 has 17 residues. The germline gives CDR1 LGHDT, CDR2 YNNKEL (reference sequence). CDR3 nucleotide sequence: TGTGCCAGCAGCCAAGATCGGCTAGCGGGGGGTAAGGAGACCCAGTACTTC. Its protein is CASSQDRLAGGKETQYF.

The rearrangement uses TRBV19 and TRBJ2-1, with D perhaps matching TRBD2 (6 bases). V was trimmed by 6 bases and J by 4 bases, leaving 7 bases between them. In germline, CDR1 is LNHDA, CDR2 SQIVND (reference sequence). The CDR3 spans 12 residues. The chain's CDR3 is CASRGLYNEQFF. The CDR3 DNA reads TGTGCCAGTAGGGGACTTTACAATGAGCAGTTCTTC.

This chain uses TRBV20-1 with TRBJ2-4; the D gene is possibly TRBD1 (5 bases). The germline V gene encodes CDR1 DFQATT and CDR2 SNEGSKA (reference sequence). Trimming took off 3 bases at V and 0 bases at J, with 12 bases between the two ends. The CDR3 covers 15 residues. This CDR3 reads CSASPGASAKNIQYF. DNA for the CDR3: TGCAGTGCTAGTCCTGGGGCCTCAGCCAAAAACATTCAGTACTTC.

This clone was seen a few times. The chain employs TRBV9 and TRBJ2-5; 9 nucleotides align to TRBD2. Germline CDR1 reads SGDLS; CDR2 reads YYNGEE. Unmatched junction bases numbered 2, after V lost 4 bases and J lost 7 bases. The CDR3 loop spans 12 amino acids. The CDR3 DNA sequence: TGTGCCAGCAGCTCAGCGGGAGGGACCCAGTACTTC. This codes for CASSSAGGTQYF.

This rearrangement joins TRBV5-4 to TRBJ1-2; D possibly corresponds to TRBD1 (5 bases). Germline V lookup: CDR1 SGHNT, CDR2 YYREEE (reference sequence). Deletions cut 0 bases from V and 8 bases from J, with 11 bases between. This CDR3 has 13 residues. CDR3 bases: TGTGCCAGCAGCTTGGCCCCGGGGGGAGGCTACACCTTC. It specifies CASSLAPGGGYTF.